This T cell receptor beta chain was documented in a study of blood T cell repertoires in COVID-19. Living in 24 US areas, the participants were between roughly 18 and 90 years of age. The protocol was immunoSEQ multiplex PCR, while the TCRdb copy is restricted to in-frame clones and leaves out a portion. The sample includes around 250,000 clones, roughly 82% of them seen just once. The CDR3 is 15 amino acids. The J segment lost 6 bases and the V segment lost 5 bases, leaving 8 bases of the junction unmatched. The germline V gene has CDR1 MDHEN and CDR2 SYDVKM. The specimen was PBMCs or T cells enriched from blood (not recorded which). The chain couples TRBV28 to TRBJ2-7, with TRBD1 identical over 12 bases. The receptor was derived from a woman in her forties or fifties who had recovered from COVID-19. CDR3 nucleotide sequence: TGTGCCAGCAGTCCCCCGGGACAGGGGGCGGGCGAGCAGTACTTC. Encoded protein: CASSPPGQGAGEQYF.